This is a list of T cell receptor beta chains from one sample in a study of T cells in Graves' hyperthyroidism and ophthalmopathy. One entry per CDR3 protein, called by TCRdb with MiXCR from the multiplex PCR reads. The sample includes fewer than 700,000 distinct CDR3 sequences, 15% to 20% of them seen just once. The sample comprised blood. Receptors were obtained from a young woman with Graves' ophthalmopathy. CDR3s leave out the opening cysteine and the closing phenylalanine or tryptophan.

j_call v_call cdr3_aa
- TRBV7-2 ASSLEGYNEQY
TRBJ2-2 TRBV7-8 ASSLALGGAGELF
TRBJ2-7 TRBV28 ASSLPQGVDEQY
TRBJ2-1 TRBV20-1 SAQRLAGALGLYNEQF
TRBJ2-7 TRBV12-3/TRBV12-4 ASSLAGGSAYEQY
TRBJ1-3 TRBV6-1 ASTPIY
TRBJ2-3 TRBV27 ASSSLYSGSGSDTQY
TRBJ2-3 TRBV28 ASSPLEPPAADTQY
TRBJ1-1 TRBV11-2 ASRTTGLNTEAF
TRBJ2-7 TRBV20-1 SAPRQGQEQY
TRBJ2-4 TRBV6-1 ASSPGTGLAKNIQY
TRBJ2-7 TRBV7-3 AIPYEQY
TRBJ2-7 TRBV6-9 ASSYFSSGSKKGEQY